This T cell receptor beta chain was sequenced for a study of response to subunit inactivated influenza vaccine. Study-level results: Every seasonal influenza vaccination brings in few new T cells, the authors suggested.

From the RT-PCR reads, TCRdb called clonotypes with MiXCR, one entry per CDR3 protein. The sample carries approximately 530,000 distinct CDR3 sequences, over 10% recorded once. In this sample, this clonotype turned up once. Its antigen is not known. The sequence was collected from a man in his forties or fifties who received an inactivated influenza vaccine. Specimen: PBMCs from blood, collected around seven weeks after vaccination.

Here the CDR3 reads CAIPYDRLSYEQYF. The DNA of the CDR3 is TGTGCCATCCCCTATGACAGGTTATCCTACGAGCAGTACTTC. The rearrangement uses TRBV10-3 and TRBJ2-7, with D perhaps matching TRBD1 (6 bases). The CDR3 totals 14 residues. The germline V and J ends were trimmed by 8 bases and 1 base, with 15 bases remaining between them. Germline CDR1 is ENHRY and CDR2 is SYGVKD.